A single sample is the source of the 21 T cell receptor beta chains below, sequenced in a study of shared clonotypes between healthy human individuals (dated by TCRdb to the early 2020s). Libraries were made using the immunoSEQ multiplex PCR assay. The table was pulled from immuneACCESS by TCRdb, which kept in-frame rearrangements only. Such tables lose some clones; where checked, under half of the loss comes from unresolved V genes, and the rest has no known cause. In this sample the table shows some 1 million clones, approximately 72% of which occur a single time. The top ten clones comprise roughly 1.4% of the sample. Sequencing was done on a sample of memory CD4+ T cells sorted from blood. The cell subset or site label for this specimen denotes: CD45RA-negative fraction. These receptors were taken from a man aged 18 to 30 in good health.

J is TRBJ1-1 and V is TRBV5-4; 7 bases fit TRBD1. V lost 4 bases, J lost 1 base, and 7 bases stayed unmatched. Germline lookup yields CDR1 SGHNT and CDR2 YYREEE (reference sequence). The CDR3 loop spans 15 amino acids. CDR3 sequence reads: CASSPPQGRNTEAFF. DNA for the CDR3: TGTGCCAGCAGCCCCCCACAGGGGAGGAACACTGAAGCTTTCTTT.

The chain carries TRBV28 and TRBJ1-5; 8 bases align to TRBD1. In germline, CDR1 is MDHEN, CDR2 SYDVKM. Trimming removed 5 bases from V and 5 bases from J; junction bases left unmatched: 11. This CDR3 spans 16 amino acids. The CDR3 loop reads CASSTGDRGSHQPQHF. For the CDR3, the DNA is TGTGCCAGCAGTACCGGAGACAGGGGATCCCATCAGCCCCAGCATTTT. Complete variable domain (other parts from reference TRBV28 and TRBJ1-5): DVKVTQSSRYLVKRTGEKVFLECVQDMDHENMFWYRQDPGLGLRLIYFSYDVKMKEKGDIPEGYSVSREKKERFSLILESASTNQTSMYLCASSTGDRGSHQPQHFGDGTRLSIL.

The chain employs TRBV10-3 and TRBJ2-3; D remains ambiguous. Germline V lookup: CDR1 ENHRY, CDR2 SYGVKD. V lost 9 bases to trimming and J lost 2 bases, with 12 bases between them. The CDR3 is 13 amino acids. CDR3 protein: CAIGGKPTDTQYF. CDR3 DNA: TGTGCCATTGGTGGGAAGCCCACAGATACGCAGTATTTT.

This chain joins TRBV20-1 and TRBJ2-5; D unresolved. With 5 bases removed from V and 5 bases from J, the gap between germline ends came to 6 bases. From germline, CDR1 is DFQATT and CDR2 SNEGSKA (reference sequence). The CDR3 has 10 residues. The CDR3 loop is CSAVRETQYF. The CDR3 DNA sequence: TGCAGTGCTGTACGGGAGACCCAGTACTTC.

For the CDR3, the DNA is TGTGCCAGCAGCTTGGTAGTAGGGGAGCAGTTCTTC. As protein: CASSLVVGEQFF. The chain carries TRBV5-6 and TRBJ2-1; D is ambiguous. This CDR3 has 12 amino acids. CDR1 is SGHDT and CDR2 is YYEEEE in the germline V gene. V dropped 0 bases and J dropped 10 bases, with 8 bases sitting between them.

CDR3 sequence reads: CASSLGGDYGYTF. The CDR3 region has the DNA TGTGCCAGCAGCTTAGGAGGGGACTATGGCTACACCTTC. The chain has TRBV11-2 and TRBJ1-2; weak D call: TRBD1 (5 bases). This CDR3 has 13 residues. The germline V and J ends were trimmed by 1 base and 3 bases, with 6 bases remaining between them. CDR1 and CDR2 (germline): SGHAT, FQNNGV.

V and J are TRBV11-2 and TRBJ1-3; D is uncertain. Germline V gene lookup returns CDR1 SGHAT and CDR2 FQNNGV. This CDR3 spans 15 amino acids. Trimming removed 1 base from V and 1 base from J, with 8 bases in between. The DNA of the CDR3 is TGTGCCAGCAGCTTAGTGGGAGTATCTGGAAACACCATATATTTT. It is translated as CASSLVGVSGNTIYF.

In the case of this clone: The sample holds other DNA sequences that translate to the same CDR3. This rearrangement joins TRBV2 to TRBJ2-3, with D unresolved. The V gene lost 6 bases and the J gene lost 0 bases, with 10 bases spanning the gap. This CDR3 is built from 14 residues. Germline CDR1 SNHLY, CDR2 FYNNEI. The CDR3 DNA sequence: TGTGCCAGCAGGGGTCAAAGCAGCACAGATACGCAGTATTTT. Amino acids: CASRGQSSTDTQYF.

This clone was found many times. The chain recombines TRBV30 with TRBJ1-2; D possibly corresponds to TRBD1 (6 bases). This CDR3 has 14 residues. V lost 3 bases to trimming and J lost 8 bases, with 19 bases between them. Per the germline V gene, CDR1 is GTSNPN and CDR2 is SVGIG (reference sequence). The CDR3 region has the DNA TGTGCCTGGAGATACCTTGGACAGCCGGGCGGCTACACCTTC. It translates to CAWRYLGQPGGYTF. Looking up the rest from reference TRBV30 and TRBJ1-2 gives the full variable domain: SQTIHQWPATLVQPVGSPLSLECTVEGTSNPNLYWYRQAAGRGLQLLFYSVGIGQISSEVPQNLSASRPQDRQFILSSKKLLLSDSGFYLCAWRYLGQPGGYTFGSGTRLTVV.

In this sample, this clone turned up a few times. The V gene is TRBV25-1, the J gene TRBJ2-1; TRBD2 agrees at 7 bases. The V and J ends lost 4 bases and 4 bases, in that order; junction bases with no gene match: 13. Germline CDR1 and CDR2: MGHDK and SYGVNS. The CDR3 covers 17 residues. In nucleotides, the CDR3 is TGTGCCAGCAGTGCCATAGGGAGGGAGGGACCGTACAATGAGCAGTTCTTC. This encodes CASSAIGREGPYNEQFF.

CDR3 bases: TGTGCCAGCAGCCAGGGGATGGGGTATGGCTACACCTTC. Its protein product is CASSQGMGYGYTF. This sequence joins TRBV14 and TRBJ1-2; no clear D. Germline CDR1 is SGHDN and CDR2 is FVKESK. The V gene lost 3 bases and the J gene lost 5 bases, with 10 bases spanning the gap. The CDR3 is 13 amino acids.

The V gene is TRBV28, the J gene TRBJ1-2; no reliable D call. This CDR3 region has 12 residues. Germline loops: CDR1 MDHEN, CDR2 SYDVKM. Trimming left V 3 bases short and J 8 bases short, with 10 bases between. The CDR3 here is CASSFRTRGYTF. CDR3 nucleotide sequence: TGTGCCAGCAGTTTCCGAACGAGGGGCTACACCTTC.

V is TRBV27 and J is TRBJ2-7; the match to TRBD1 covers 9 bases. Germline V gene sequence: CDR1 MNHEY, CDR2 SMNVEV (reference sequence). J gave up 9 bases and V 3 bases, and 6 bases lay outside the gene matches. The CDR3 covers 13 residues. In nucleotides, the CDR3 is TGTGCCAGCAGTTTCGGGACAGGGACTCGGCAGTACTTC. Translated: CASSFGTGTRQYF.

In the case of this clone: With a far larger clone one base away, a read error is the likely cause. The rearrangement links TRBV7-6 to TRBJ1-1; 9 positions agree with TRBD1. V was pared by 4 bases and J by 1 base, with 1 base of the junction left unmatched. The CDR3 runs 14 residues. CDR1 and CDR2 from the germline V gene are SGHVS and FNYEAQ. The CDR3 region is CASSWGQGNTEAFF. The CDR3 nucleotides are TGTGCCAGCAGCTGGGGACAGGGGAACACTGAAGCTTTCTTT. The variable domain in full, with the rest retrieved from reference TRBV7-6 and TRBJ1-1, is GAGVSQSPRYKVTKRGQDVALRCDPISGHVSLYWYRQALGQGPEFLTYFNYEAQQDKSGLPNDRFSAERPEGSISTLTIQRTEQRDSAMYRCASSWGQGNTEAFFGQGTRLTVV.

This chain joins TRBV5-1 and TRBJ2-2; no clear D gene. Germline CDR1 reads SGHRS; CDR2 reads YFSETQ. V was pared by 1 base and J by 6 bases, with 13 bases between. CDR3 length equals 15 residues. CDR3 sequence reads: CASSLLPGYAGELFF. DNA for the CDR3: TGCGCCAGCAGCTTGTTACCAGGTTACGCCGGGGAGCTGTTTTTT.

The chain carries TRBV7-9 and TRBJ2-1; possible D gene TRBD1, 6 bases. V dropped 0 bases and J dropped 8 bases, with 8 bases sitting between them. Looked up from germline, CDR1 is SEHNR and CDR2 is FQNEAQ (reference sequence). The CDR3 totals 13 residues. The CDR3 DNA sequence: TGTGCCAGCAGCTTAGCTTCAGGGGATGAGCAGTTCTTC. This codes for CASSLASGDEQFF.

On this clone itself: Additional DNA sequences in this sample encode the identical CDR3. Here the CDR3 DNA reads TGTGCCTGGAGTGTAATGGGCGGCAATCAGCCCCAGCATTTT. Translated: CAWSVMGGNQPQHF. This rearrangement joins TRBV30 to TRBJ1-5; D unresolved. V was cut by 0 bases and J by 2 bases, with 8 bases left in between. Looked up from germline, CDR1 is GTSNPN and CDR2 is SVGIG (reference sequence). The length of the CDR3 is 14 residues. Combining the CDR3 with reference TRBV30 and TRBJ1-5 gives the whole variable domain SQTIHQWPATLVQPVGSPLSLECTVEGTSNPNLYWYRQAAGRGLQLLFYSVGIGQISSEVPQNLSASRPQDRQFILSSKKLLLSDSGFYLCAWSVMGGNQPQHFGDGTRLSIL.

V gene TRBV5-1 combines with J gene TRBJ2-1; TRBD2 matches at 10 bases. Germline V lookup: CDR1 SGHRS, CDR2 YFSETQ. The V gene end was trimmed by 4 bases and the J gene end by 7 bases; junction bases not matched to a gene: 11. The length of the CDR3 is 16 residues. The CDR3 DNA reads as TGCGCCAGCAGCCCCTCACTAGCGGGGAGGCCAAATGAGCAGTTCTTC. This encodes CASSPSLAGRPNEQFF.

The gene calls are TRBV5-8 and TRBJ2-3, with D possibly TRBD1 on 6 matching bases. This CDR3 is 14 amino acids long. The V gene's germline CDR1 is SGHTS and CDR2 YDEGEE. Trimming left V 3 bases short and J 0 bases short, with 8 bases between. The CDR3 DNA reads TGTGCCAGCAGCTCTGGACAGAGCACAGATACGCAGTATTTT. Translated, it gives CASSSGQSTDTQYF.

This chain uses TRBV5-1 with TRBJ2-7; the match to TRBD2 covers 8 bases. The junction had 12 bases not matched to a gene; V was cut back by 3 bases and J by 4 bases. Germline CDR1 SGHRS, CDR2 YFSETQ. The length of the CDR3 is 16 residues. The DNA for the CDR3 is TGCGCCAGCAGCTATCTGGGGACTAGTACGGGTTACGAGCAGTACTTC. It yields the protein CASSYLGTSTGYEQYF.

This clone has a single count. This chain links TRBV5-1 with TRBJ2-5, with D perhaps TRBD2 (5 bases). This CDR3 has 15 amino acids. V shed 0 bases and J shed 5 bases, with 14 bases lying between them. Per germline, CDR1 SGHRS and CDR2 YFSETQ. CDR3 protein: CASSLVTGSQETQYF. The CDR3 DNA sequence: TGCGCCAGCAGCTTGGTAACTGGGAGCCAGGAGACCCAGTACTTC.